This T cell receptor beta chain derives from a study of tumor-infiltrating lymphocytes in primary liver carcinoma. Study-level information: The yield of productive TCRbeta reads per sample was roughly 3.65 to 8 million and was similar across tissue types. Findings and limits, study-wide: Tumors reached a significantly greater top-250-clone fraction than blood did (p = 0.039). Merely some 7.5-25% of top clones spanned all five tumor regions.

Germline values: CDR1 MNHEY, CDR2 SVGEGT. V lost 2 bases to trimming and J lost 3 bases, with 11 bases between them. This CDR3 contains 14 residues. Only one count was recorded for this clonotype. Its antigen remains unidentified. Starting material for RNA and DNA co-extraction consisted of about 17-30 mg of unsorted bulk tissue. No patient had received treatment, and all had chronic HBV infection. The investigators made TCR beta cDNA from around 530 ng total RNA, using a constant-region primer. Employing slightly modified ARM-PCR, three nested multiplex PCR rounds were run, and these gave rise to the TCR beta libraries. TRBV1-TRBV30 forward primers paired with a C-beta reverse primer were used in the first two PCR rounds, which ran approximately 10 cycles each. TCRdb analysed the multiplex PCR reads with MiXCR anew, one entry per CDR3 protein. The data contain roughly 32,000 distinct CDR3 sequences, approximately 80% of them singletons.

Material: liver tumor tissue from sampling region 5. Described subset: tumor region T5, tumor centre. This receptor was taken from a man aged 35-49 years with primary liver carcinoma and hepatitis B virus infection. This chain links TRBV6-2 or TRBV6-3 with TRBJ2-7, with D possibly TRBD2 on 5 matching bases. In nucleotides, the CDR3 is TGTGCCAGCAGTTACAGGAGGCTAATCTACGAGCAGTACTTC. It translates to CASSYRRLIYEQYF.